This TCR beta chain was identified in a study of T cell responses to AZD1222 COVID-19 vaccine. Overall study results and limits: The study found Spike-specific TCR breadth and depth rose after two AZD1222 doses.

This clone appeared a few times. Its antigen is not identified. Assay used: immunoSEQ multiplex PCR; TCRdb lists only in-frame clones, some missing. The sample has over 95,000 clones; nearly 90% are singletons. J gave up 9 bases and V 7 bases, and 4 bases lay outside the gene matches. Looked up from germline, CDR1 is SGHVS and CDR2 is FQNEAQ. The CDR3 length is 13 residues. The TCR was taken from an adult in good health. The source material was peripheral blood, sampled on day 0 of AZD1222 vaccination. The rearrangement joins TRBV7-8 to TRBJ1-6; 9 positions agree with TRBD1. The DNA for the CDR3 is TGTGCCAGCAAGGGGACAGGGAGTTCACCCCTCCACTTT. The encoded protein is CASKGTGSSPLHF.